The clone carrying this T cell receptor (beta chain) showed up just a few times. Its antigen is unidentified. This sample was included in a study of T cells after yellow fever vaccination. The CDR3 length is 11 residues. Trimming took off 5 bases at V and 7 bases at J, with 6 bases between the two ends. Template switching by 5'RACE produced TCR cDNA, adding a universal primer site and UMIs. TCRdb used MiXCR to reprocess the 5' RACE reads, holding one entry per CDR3 protein. The sample consists of a few hundred thousand distinct CDR3 sequences, 10% to 15% of them appearing once. Whole-study results and caveats: Most primary-vaccination clones reappeared after the booster (more than 95% CD4, about 87% CD8).

The clonotype comes from a man aged 25 to 40 who received the YFV17D yellow fever vaccine. Sequencing used CD4+ T cells sorted from PBMCs, obtained 45 days after the yellow fever booster vaccination. The chain carries TRBV12-3 or TRBV12-4 and TRBJ1-3; maybe TRBD1 (6 bases). CDR3 loop: CASSTGNTIYF. In DNA, the CDR3 is TGTGCCAGCAGTACAGGGAACACCATATATTTT.